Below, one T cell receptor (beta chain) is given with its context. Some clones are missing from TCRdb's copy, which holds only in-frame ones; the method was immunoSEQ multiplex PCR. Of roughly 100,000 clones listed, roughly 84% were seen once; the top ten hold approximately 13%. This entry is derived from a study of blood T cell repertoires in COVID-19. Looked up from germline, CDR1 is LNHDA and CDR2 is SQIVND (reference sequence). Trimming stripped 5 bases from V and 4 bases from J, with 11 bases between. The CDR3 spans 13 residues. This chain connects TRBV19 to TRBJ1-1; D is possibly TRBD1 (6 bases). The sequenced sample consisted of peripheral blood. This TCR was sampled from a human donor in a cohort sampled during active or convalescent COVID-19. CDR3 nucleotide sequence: TGTGCCAGTAGTTCTAACAGGGCCACTGAAGCTTTCTTT. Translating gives CASSSNRATEAFF.